This T cell receptor (beta chain) stems from a study of beta chain features in type 1 diabetes. Study conclusions and caveats: Shorter TCRB CDR3s, moderately but significantly so, were found in Type 1 diabetes patients in all four CD4+ subsets. Diminished insertions and augmented deletions at VDJ junctions characterized type 1 diabetes patients. cDNA sequencing could over-represent cells with high TCR expression.

This clone has a single count. What it recognizes is unknown. The whole isolated RNA underwent reverse transcription, so sequencing captured expressed TCRB transcripts. Profiled with immunoSEQ multiplex PCR; TCRdb holds only in-frame clones, not every one. The sample yields almost 350,000 clones, 7% to 10% seen once. CDR3 size: 14 residues. The V gene end was trimmed by 8 bases and the J gene end by 5 bases; junction bases not matched to a gene: 9. The germline gives CDR1 KGHSH, CDR2 LQKENI. Sequencing was done on a sample of central memory CD4+ T cells from blood. The chain joins TRBV18 to TRBJ2-3, with TRBD1 identical over 8 bases. The clonotype originates from a man aged 25 to 40 with type 1 diabetes. As DNA, the CDR3 is TGTGCCAGCGCCCTGGGACAGGTCAAAGATACGCAGTATTTT. Protein product: CASALGQVKDTQYF.